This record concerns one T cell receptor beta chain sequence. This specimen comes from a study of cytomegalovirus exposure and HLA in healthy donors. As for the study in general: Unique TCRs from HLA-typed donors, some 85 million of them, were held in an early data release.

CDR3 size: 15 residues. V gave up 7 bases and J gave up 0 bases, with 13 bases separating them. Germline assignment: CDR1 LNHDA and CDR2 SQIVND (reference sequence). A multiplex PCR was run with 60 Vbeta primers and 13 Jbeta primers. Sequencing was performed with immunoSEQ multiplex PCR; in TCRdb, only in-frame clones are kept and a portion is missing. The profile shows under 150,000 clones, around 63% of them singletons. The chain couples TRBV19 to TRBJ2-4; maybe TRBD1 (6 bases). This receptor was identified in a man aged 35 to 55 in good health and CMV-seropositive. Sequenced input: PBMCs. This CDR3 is CASKPPGAAKNIQYF. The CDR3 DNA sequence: TGTGCCAGTAAGCCCCCAGGGGCAGCCAAAAACATTCAGTACTTC.